This T cell receptor beta chain appears in the sequencing data of a study of T cells in Graves' hyperthyroidism and ophthalmopathy. There are many counts of this clonotype. Its antigen remains unknown. Authors of the study amplified TCR beta CDR3 regions from RNA transcripts. TCR CDR3 regions were first amplified by RT-PCR with HTBI primers. TCRdb processed the multiplex PCR reads anew with MiXCR; each CDR3 protein has one entry. The table shows around 270,000 distinct CDR3 sequences, with 15% to 20% occurring only once. Researchers barred patients who had uncontrolled infection, other autoimmune disease, pregnancy or lactation. General study results and limits: Most expanded thyroid clonotypes above 0.001 also appeared in blood.

This CDR3 is 13 amino acids long. The germline V gene encodes CDR1 SGHTA and CDR2 FQGNSA. The ends were cut back, 3 bases at V and 5 bases at J, with 11 bases in the middle. The clonotype was recovered from a man between 45 and 60 years old with Graves' ophthalmopathy. The chain links TRBV7-2 to TRBJ2-7; D perhaps matches TRBD1 (5 bases). The sample consisted of blood. CDR3 DNA: TGTGCCAGCAGCTTTGCCCAGGGTAACGAGCAGTACTTC. The encoded protein is CASSFAQGNEQYF.